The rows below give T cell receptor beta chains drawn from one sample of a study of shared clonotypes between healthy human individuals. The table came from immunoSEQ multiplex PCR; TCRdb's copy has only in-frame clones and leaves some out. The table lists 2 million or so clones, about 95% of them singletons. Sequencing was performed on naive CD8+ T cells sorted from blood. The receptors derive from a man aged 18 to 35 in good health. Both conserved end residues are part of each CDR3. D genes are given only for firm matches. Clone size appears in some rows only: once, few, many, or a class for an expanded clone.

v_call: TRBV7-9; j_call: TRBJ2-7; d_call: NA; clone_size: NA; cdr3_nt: TGTGCCAGCAGCCCAGGACAGCTCTACGAGCAGTACTTC; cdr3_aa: CASSPGQLYEQYF
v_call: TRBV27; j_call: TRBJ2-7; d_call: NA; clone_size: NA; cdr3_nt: TGTGCCAGCAGCCCTAAGGGGACCACCTACGAGCAGTACTTC; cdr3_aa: CASSPKGTTYEQYF
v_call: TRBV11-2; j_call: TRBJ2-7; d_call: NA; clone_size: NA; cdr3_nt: TGTGCCAGCAGCCCAAATTTGGACCTTCCTCCCTACGAGCAGTACTTC; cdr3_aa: CASSPNLDLPPYEQYF
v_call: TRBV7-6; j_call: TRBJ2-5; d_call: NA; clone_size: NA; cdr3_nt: TGTGCCAGCAGCTTAGACAGGAAAGAGACCCAGTACTTC; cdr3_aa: CASSLDRKETQYF
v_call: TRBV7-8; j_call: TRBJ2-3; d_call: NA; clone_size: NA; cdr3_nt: TGTGCCAGCAGCTACCAGACTAGGGGCACAGATACGCAGTATTTT; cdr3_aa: CASSYQTRGTDTQYF
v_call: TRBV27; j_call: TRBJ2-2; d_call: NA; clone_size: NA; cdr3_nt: TGTGCCAGCAGTTTACAGGGGAGCGAGCTGTTTTTT; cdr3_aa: CASSLQGSELFF
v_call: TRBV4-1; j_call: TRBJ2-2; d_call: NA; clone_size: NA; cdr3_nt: TGCGCCAGCAGCCGACCCCCAGGGGGGGGCCTGATCTCCGGGGAGCTGTTTTTT; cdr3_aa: CASSRPPGGGLISGELFF
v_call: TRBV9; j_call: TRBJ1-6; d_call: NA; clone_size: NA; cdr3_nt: TGTGCCAACAGCGTAAGCCCGTCCGGGGGTGGCTCACCCCTCCACTTT; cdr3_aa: CANSVSPSGGGSPLHF
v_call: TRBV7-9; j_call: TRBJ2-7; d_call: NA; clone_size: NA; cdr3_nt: TGTGCCAGCAGCGGGGCAACTTATCGCTACGAGCAGTACTTC; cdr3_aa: CASSGATYRYEQYF
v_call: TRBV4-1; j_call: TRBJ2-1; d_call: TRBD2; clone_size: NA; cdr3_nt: TGCGCCAGCAGCCAACAAGGACTAGCGGGTTCCAATGAGCAGTTCTTC; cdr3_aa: CASSQQGLAGSNEQFF
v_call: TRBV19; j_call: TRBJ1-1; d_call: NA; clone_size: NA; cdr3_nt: TGTGCCAGTAGTATAGATCTAGGCACAAACACTGAAGCTTTCTTT; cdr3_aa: CASSIDLGTNTEAFF
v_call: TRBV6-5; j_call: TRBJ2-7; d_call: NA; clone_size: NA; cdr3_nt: TGTGCCAGCAGTTACGAGCGCCTCGGTTCCGAGCAGTACTTC; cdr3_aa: CASSYERLGSEQYF
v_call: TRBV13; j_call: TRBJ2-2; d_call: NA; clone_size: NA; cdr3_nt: TGTGCCAGCAGCTTAAGGTCTAGCAAGACCTACACCGGGGAGCTGTTTTTT; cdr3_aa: CASSLRSSKTYTGELFF
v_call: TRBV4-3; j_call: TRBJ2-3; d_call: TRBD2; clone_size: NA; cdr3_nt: TGCGCCAGCAGCCAAGAAAAGGAGCGGGAGGGATCAGATACGCAGTATTTT; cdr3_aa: CASSQEKEREGSDTQYF
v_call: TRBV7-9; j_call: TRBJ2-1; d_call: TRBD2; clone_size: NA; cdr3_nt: TGTGCCAGCAGCCCAGCTCTACTAGCGGGAGGATTAAATTACAATGAGCAGTTCTTC; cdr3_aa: CASSPALLAGGLNYNEQFF
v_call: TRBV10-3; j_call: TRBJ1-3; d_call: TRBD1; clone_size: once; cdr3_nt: TGTGCCATCAGTGAGTCCGCCGGACAGGGGAGGGGAAACACCATATATTTT; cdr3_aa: CAISESAGQGRGNTIYF
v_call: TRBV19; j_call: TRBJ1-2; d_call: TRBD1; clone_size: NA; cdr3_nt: TGTGCCAGTAGTTCCCCCGGACAGGTCCCCGACTATGGCTACACCTTC; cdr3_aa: CASSSPGQVPDYGYTF
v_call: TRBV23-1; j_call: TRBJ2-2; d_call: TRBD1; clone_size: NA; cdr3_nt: TGCGCCAGCAGTCCGGGACAGGGACCCACCGGGGAGCTGTTTTTT; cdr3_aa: CASSPGQGPTGELFF
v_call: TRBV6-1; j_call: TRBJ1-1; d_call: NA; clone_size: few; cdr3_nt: TGTGCCAGCAGAATGACAGGGAACACTGAAGCTTTCTTT; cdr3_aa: CASRMTGNTEAFF
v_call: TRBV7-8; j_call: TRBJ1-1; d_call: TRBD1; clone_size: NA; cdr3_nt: TGTGCCAGCAGCTCACCCCCTGGACAGGCGGGAAGGGGCCCTGAAGCTTTCTTT; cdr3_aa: CASSSPPGQAGRGPEAFF
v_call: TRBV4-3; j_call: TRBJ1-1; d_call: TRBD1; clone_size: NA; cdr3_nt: TGCGCCAGCAGCCAAGAGTCAGGGGGTATTATGAACACTGAAGCTTTCTTT; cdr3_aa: CASSQESGGIMNTEAFF
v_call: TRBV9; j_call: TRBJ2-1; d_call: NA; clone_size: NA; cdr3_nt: TGTGCCAGCAGCGTAGAGGGGGGTAATCTGTTCTTC; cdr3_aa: CASSVEGGNLFF
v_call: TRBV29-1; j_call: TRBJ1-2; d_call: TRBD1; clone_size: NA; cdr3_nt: TGCAGCGTTGAGGCCTGGACAGGCAGTTATGGCTACACCTTC; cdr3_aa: CSVEAWTGSYGYTF
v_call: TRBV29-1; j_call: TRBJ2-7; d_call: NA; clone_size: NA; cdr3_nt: TGCAGCGTTGACACAGGCTACGAGCAGTACTTC; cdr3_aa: CSVDTGYEQYF
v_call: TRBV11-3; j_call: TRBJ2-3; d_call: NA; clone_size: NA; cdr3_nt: TGTGCCAGCCGAGACAGGAGCACAGATACGCAGTATTTT; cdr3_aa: CASRDRSTDTQYF
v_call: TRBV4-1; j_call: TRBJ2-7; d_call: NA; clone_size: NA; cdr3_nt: TGCGCCAGCAGCCAAGCCCTTGGGGCGATTCCCTACGAGCAGTACTTC; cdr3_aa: CASSQALGAIPYEQYF
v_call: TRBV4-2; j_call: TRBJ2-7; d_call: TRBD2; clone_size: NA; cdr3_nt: TGTGCCAGCAGCCAAGATCTTCCAGCGGGGGCCTACGAGCAGTACTTC; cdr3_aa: CASSQDLPAGAYEQYF
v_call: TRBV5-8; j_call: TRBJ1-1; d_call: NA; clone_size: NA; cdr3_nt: TGTGCCAGCAGCCCCGGGACGAACACTGAAGCTTTCTTT; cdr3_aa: CASSPGTNTEAFF
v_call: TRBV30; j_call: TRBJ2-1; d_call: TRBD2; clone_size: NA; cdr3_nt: TGTGCCTGGAGCCCGGGGGGATACAATGAGCAGTTCTTC; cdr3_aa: CAWSPGGYNEQFF